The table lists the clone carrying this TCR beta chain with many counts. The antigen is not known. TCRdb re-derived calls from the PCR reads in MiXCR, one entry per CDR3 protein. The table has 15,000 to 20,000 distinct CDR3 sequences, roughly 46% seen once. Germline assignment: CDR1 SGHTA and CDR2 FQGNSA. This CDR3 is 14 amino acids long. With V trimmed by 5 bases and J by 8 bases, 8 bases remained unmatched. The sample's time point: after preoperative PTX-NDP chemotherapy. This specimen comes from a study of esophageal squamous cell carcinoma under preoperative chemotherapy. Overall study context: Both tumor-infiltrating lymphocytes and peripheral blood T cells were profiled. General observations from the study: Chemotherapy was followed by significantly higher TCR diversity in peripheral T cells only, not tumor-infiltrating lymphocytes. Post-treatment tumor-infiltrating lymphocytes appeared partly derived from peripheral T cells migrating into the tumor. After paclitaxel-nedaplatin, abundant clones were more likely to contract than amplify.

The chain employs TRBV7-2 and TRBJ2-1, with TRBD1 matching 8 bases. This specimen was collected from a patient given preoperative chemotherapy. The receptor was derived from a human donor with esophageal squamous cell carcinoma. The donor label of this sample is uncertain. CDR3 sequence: CASSLRTGLDEQFF. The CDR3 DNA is TGTGCCAGCAGCCTAAGGACAGGGTTGGATGAGCAGTTCTTC.